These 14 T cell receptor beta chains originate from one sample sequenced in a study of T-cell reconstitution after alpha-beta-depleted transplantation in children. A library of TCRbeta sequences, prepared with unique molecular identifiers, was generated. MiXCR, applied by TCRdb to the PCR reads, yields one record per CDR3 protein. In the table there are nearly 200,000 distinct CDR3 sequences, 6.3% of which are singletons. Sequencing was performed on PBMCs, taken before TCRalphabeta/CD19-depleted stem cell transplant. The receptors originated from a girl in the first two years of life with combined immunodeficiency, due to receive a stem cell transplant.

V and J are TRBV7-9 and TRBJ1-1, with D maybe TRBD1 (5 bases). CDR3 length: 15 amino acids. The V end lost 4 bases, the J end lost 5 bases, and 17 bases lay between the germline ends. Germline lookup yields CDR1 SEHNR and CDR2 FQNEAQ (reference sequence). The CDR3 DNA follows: TGTGCCAGCAGCTCAACCGCATGGGGGTGGACTGAAGCTTTCTTT. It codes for CASSSTAWGWTEAFF.

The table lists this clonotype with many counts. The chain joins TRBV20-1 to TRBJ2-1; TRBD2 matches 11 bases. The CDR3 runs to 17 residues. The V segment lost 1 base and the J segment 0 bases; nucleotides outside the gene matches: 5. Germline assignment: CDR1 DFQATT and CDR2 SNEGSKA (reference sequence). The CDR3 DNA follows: TGCAGTGCTAGAGCGCTAGCGGGGGGCGCCTCCTACAATGAGCAGTTCTTC. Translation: CSARALAGGASYNEQFF.

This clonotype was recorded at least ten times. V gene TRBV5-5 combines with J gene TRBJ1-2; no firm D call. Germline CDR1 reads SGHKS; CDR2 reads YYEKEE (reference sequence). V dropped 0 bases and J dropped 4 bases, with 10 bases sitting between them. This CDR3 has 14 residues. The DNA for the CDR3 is TGTGCCAGCAGCTTGGCCGGAGGAATCTATGGCTACACCTTC. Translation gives CASSLAGGIYGYTF.

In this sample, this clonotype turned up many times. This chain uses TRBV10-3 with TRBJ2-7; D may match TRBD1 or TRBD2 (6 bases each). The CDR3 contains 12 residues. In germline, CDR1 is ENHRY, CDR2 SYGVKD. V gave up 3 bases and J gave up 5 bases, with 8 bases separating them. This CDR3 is CAISERGDEQYF. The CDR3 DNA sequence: TGTGCCATCAGTGAAAGGGGGGACGAGCAGTACTTC.

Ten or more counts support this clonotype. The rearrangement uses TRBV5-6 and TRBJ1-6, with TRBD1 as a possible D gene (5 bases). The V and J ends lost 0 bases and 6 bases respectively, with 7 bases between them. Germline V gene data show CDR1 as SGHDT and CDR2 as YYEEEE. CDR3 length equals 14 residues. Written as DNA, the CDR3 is TGTGCCAGCAGCTTGGAGGGGTCTAATTCACCCCTCCACTTT. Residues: CASSLEGSNSPLHF. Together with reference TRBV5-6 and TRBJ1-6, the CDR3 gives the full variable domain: DAGVTQSPTHLIKTRGQQVTLRCSPKSGHDTVSWYQQALGQGPQFIFQYYEEEERQRGNFPDRFSGHQFPNYSSELNVNALLLGDSALYLCASSLEGSNSPLHFGNGTRLTVT.

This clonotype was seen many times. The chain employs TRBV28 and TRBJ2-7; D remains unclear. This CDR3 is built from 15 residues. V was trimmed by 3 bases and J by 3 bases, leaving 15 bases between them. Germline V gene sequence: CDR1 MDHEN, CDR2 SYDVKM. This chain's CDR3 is CASSFLDQRDYEQYF. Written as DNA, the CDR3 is TGTGCCAGCAGTTTTCTTGACCAAAGAGACTACGAGCAGTACTTC.

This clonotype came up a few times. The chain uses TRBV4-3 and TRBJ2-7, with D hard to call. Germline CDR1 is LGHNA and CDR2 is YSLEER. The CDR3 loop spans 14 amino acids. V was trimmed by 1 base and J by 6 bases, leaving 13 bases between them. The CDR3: CASSQGRSFVEQYF. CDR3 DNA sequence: TGCGCCAGCAGCCAAGGCAGGTCGTTCGTCGAGCAGTACTTC.

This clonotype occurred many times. CDR3: CASSSRGLAARSYNEQFF. Written as DNA, the CDR3 is TGTGCCAGCAGCTCTAGGGGGCTAGCCGCCCGCTCCTACAATGAGCAGTTCTTC. The rearrangement joins TRBV7-2 to TRBJ2-1, with 7 positions matching TRBD1. V shed 4 bases, J shed 0 bases, and the junction held 12 bases outside the gene matches. Germline CDR1 and CDR2: SGHTA and FQGNSA. The CDR3 contains 18 residues.

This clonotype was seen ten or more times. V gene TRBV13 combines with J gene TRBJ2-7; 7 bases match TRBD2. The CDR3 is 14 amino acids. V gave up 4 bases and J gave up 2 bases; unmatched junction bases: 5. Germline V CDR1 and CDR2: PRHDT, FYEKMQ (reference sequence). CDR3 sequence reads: CASSSAGRAYEQYF. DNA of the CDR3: TGTGCCAGCAGCTCAGCGGGGAGAGCCTACGAGCAGTACTTC.

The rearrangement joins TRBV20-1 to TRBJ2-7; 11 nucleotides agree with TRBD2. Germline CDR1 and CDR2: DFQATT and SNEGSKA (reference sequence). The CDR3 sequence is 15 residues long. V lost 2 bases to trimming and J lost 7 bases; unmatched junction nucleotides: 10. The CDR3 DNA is TGCAGTGCTAGAATCCCGGGACTAGCGGTTTTGGAGCAGTACTTC. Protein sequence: CSARIPGLAVLEQYF.

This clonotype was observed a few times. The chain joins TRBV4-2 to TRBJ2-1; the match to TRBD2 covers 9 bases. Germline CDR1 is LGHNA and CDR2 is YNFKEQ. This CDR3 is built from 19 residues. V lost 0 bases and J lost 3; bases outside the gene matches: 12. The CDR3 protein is CASSQEVPWTSAFYNEQFF. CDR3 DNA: TGTGCCAGCAGCCAAGAAGTGCCGTGGACTAGCGCGTTCTACAATGAGCAGTTCTTC.

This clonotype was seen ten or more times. CDR3 loop: CSGGNEKLFF. The DNA of the CDR3 is TGCAGCGGGGGGAACGAAAAACTGTTTTTT. This chain connects TRBV29-1 to TRBJ1-4, with D maybe TRBD1 (5 bases). V dropped 7 bases and J dropped 8 bases, with 8 bases sitting between them. Germline V gene data show CDR1 as SQVTM and CDR2 as ANQGSEA. The CDR3 covers 10 residues.

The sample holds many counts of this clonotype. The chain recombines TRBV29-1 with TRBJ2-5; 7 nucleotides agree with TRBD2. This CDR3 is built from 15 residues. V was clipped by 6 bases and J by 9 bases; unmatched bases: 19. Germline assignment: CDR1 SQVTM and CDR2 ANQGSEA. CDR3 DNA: TGCAGCGTAGCGGCGTGGCTAGCGGATCCTAGTTCCCAGTACTTC. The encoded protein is CSVAAWLADPSSQYF.

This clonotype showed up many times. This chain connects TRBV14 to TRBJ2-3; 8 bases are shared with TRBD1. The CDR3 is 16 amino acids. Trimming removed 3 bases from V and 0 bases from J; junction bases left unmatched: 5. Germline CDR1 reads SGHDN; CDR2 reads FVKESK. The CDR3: CASSHRRDRSTDTQYF. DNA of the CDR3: TGTGCCAGCAGCCATCGCCGGGACAGGAGCACAGATACGCAGTATTTT. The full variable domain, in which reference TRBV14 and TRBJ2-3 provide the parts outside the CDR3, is EAGVTQFPSHSVIEKGQTVTLRCDPISGHDNLYWYRRVMGKEIKFLLHFVKESKQDESGMPNNRFLAERTGGTYSTLKVQPAELEDSGVYFCASSHRRDRSTDTQYFGPGTRLTVL.